This passage covers 13 T cell receptor beta chains from one sample sequenced in a study of T cell changes during pregnancy in multiple sclerosis. Assay used: immunoSEQ multiplex PCR; TCRdb lists only in-frame clones, some missing. The data show approximately 39,000 clones, 94% seen once. The sample here was CD4+ T cells from peripheral blood mononuclear cells, taken in the second trimester of pregnancy. The receptors were gathered from a female donor with multiple sclerosis, enrolled in a pregnancy study.

This rearrangement joins TRBV4-2 to TRBJ1-1; 10 bases fit TRBD1. Trimming removed 3 bases from V and 7 bases from J; junction bases left unmatched: 8. The germline gives CDR1 LGHNA, CDR2 YNFKEQ. The CDR3 sequence is 15 residues long. The chain's CDR3 is CASSHPTGTGVEAFF. The CDR3 DNA sequence: TGTGCCAGCAGCCACCCAACCGGGACAGGGGTTGAAGCTTTCTTT.

This chain uses TRBV18 with TRBJ2-1, with 9 bases that match TRBD1. V lost 0 bases, J lost 7 bases, and 7 bases stayed unmatched. Germline V lookup: CDR1 KGHSH, CDR2 LQKENI. This CDR3 comprises 16 residues. CDR3 region: CASSPPPGQGENEQFF. Here the CDR3 DNA reads TGTGCCAGCTCACCACCACCGGGACAGGGTGAAAATGAGCAGTTCTTC. The full variable domain, its missing parts supplied by reference TRBV18 and TRBJ2-1, is NAGVMQNPRHLVRRRGQEARLRCSPMKGHSHVYWYRQLPEEGLKFMVYLQKENIIDESGMPKERFSAEFPKEGPSILRIQQVVRGDSAAYFCASSPPPGQGENEQFFGPGTRLTVL.

The rearrangement joins TRBV4-2 to TRBJ1-5; TRBD1 agrees at 8 bases. The CDR3 is 15 residues long. CDR1 LGHNA and CDR2 YNFKEQ come from the germline V gene. Germline trimming cut 0 bases from V and 5 bases from J; bases unmatched to any gene: 3. The chain's CDR3 is CASSQDRTGHQPQHF. The CDR3 DNA follows: TGTGCCAGCAGCCAAGATCGGACAGGGCATCAGCCCCAGCATTTT.

The genes are TRBV18 and TRBJ2-2, with a weak D call TRBD2 (6 bases). Germline lookup yields CDR1 KGHSH and CDR2 LQKENI. The V and J ends lost 5 bases and 1 base respectively, with 11 bases between them. This CDR3 is built from 15 residues. CDR3 residues: CASSRRVENTGELFF. The CDR3 DNA is TGTGCCAGCTCAAGGAGGGTAGAGAACACCGGGGAGCTGTTTTTT.

The rearrangement joins TRBV19 to TRBJ2-3; possibly TRBD2 for D (6 bases). The germline V gene has CDR1 LNHDA and CDR2 SQIVND (reference sequence). This CDR3 contains 14 residues. Trimming cost V 7 bases and J 1 base, with 12 bases left between them. The CDR3 nucleotides are TGTGCCAGTAAGGAGGGTAGGGGCACAGATACGCAGTATTTT. It is translated as CASKEGRGTDTQYF.

The CDR3 sequence is CASSVPGTANTEAFF. The CDR3, as DNA: TGTGCCAGCAGCGTACCCGGGACAGCGAACACTGAAGCTTTCTTT. The J gene is TRBJ1-1, the V gene TRBV5-4; 7 positions match TRBD1. This CDR3 has 15 amino acids. CDR1 and CDR2 (germline): SGHNT, YYREEE (reference sequence). Trimming removed 4 bases from V and 1 base from J; junction bases left unmatched: 7.

The chain has TRBV19 and TRBJ1-2; 8 bases line up with TRBD1. The CDR3 totals 13 residues. Germline V gene lookup returns CDR1 LNHDA and CDR2 SQIVND (reference sequence). V was pared by 10 bases and J by 6 bases, with 10 bases of the junction left unmatched. The CDR3 reads CATGDRTGDGYTF. CDR3 nucleotide sequence: TGTGCCACCGGGGACAGGACGGGTGATGGCTACACCTTC.

J is TRBJ1-3 and V is TRBV5-1; D remains ambiguous. Germline CDR1 is SGHRS and CDR2 is YFSETQ. Trimming pared 0 bases from V and 9 bases from J, leaving 10 bases between. The CDR3 consists of 13 residues. The CDR3 bases are TGCGCCAGCAGCTTGGGGCAAAGAACCACCATATATTTT. It specifies CASSLGQRTTIYF.

The CDR3 protein is CASSLAPGQAIYEQYF. CDR3 bases: TGTGCCAGCAGCTTAGCTCCGGGACAGGCGATCTACGAGCAGTACTTC. This chain joins TRBV7-6 and TRBJ2-7, with TRBD1 identical over 8 bases. The V segment lost 0 bases and the J segment 3 bases; nucleotides outside the gene matches: 7. The germline V gene has CDR1 SGHVS and CDR2 FNYEAQ. CDR3 length equals 16 residues.

The rearrangement joins TRBV19 to TRBJ1-3, with D unclear. V shed 5 bases and J shed 4 bases, with 6 bases lying between them. CDR3 length equals 12 residues. CDR1 is LNHDA, CDR2 SQIVND, per germline (reference sequence). CDR3 nucleotides: TGTGCCAGTAGTCCACGGGGAAACACCATATATTTT. Its translation is CASSPRGNTIYF.

This chain uses TRBV9 with TRBJ2-3; 9 nucleotides align to TRBD2. The junction had 6 bases not matched to a gene; V was cut back by 0 bases and J by 1 base. CDR3 length equals 17 residues. CDR1 and CDR2 from the germline V gene are SGDLS and YYNGEE. The CDR3 nucleotides read TGTGCCAGCAGCGTAGGGCCTAGCGGGACCGGCACAGATACGCAGTATTTT. Its translation is CASSVGPSGTGTDTQYF.

The CDR3 region is CASSYGVREGPDTQYF. Here the CDR3 DNA reads TGTGCCAGCAGTTATGGCGTCCGGGAGGGCCCAGATACGCAGTATTTT. The chain joins TRBV6-5 to TRBJ2-3; 8 positions match TRBD2. This CDR3 region has 16 residues. Germline lookup yields CDR1 MNHEY and CDR2 SVGAGI. After removal of 3 bases from V and 4 bases from J, the junction contained 9 bases not matched to a gene.

This chain joins TRBV29-1 and TRBJ2-7, with 13 bases lining up with TRBD2. From germline, CDR1 is SQVTM and CDR2 ANQGSEA. This CDR3 is built from 15 residues. The V gene end was trimmed by 6 bases and the J gene end by 2 bases; junction bases not matched to a gene: 7. The CDR3 region has the DNA TGCAGCGTCAAAACTAGCGGGAGGGCCCCCTACGAGCAGTACTTC. Encoded protein: CSVKTSGRAPYEQYF.